Shown below are 19 T cell receptor beta chains from a single sample sequenced in a study of blood T cell repertoires in COVID-19. The protocol was immunoSEQ multiplex PCR, while the TCRdb copy is restricted to in-frame clones and leaves out a portion. This table has under 70,000 clones, about 93% appearing once. Input material: peripheral blood. The receptors stem from a human donor with active COVID-19. The donor label of this sample is uncertain.

The chain uses TRBV6-6 and TRBJ1-2, with a possible D match to TRBD1 (6 bases). The CDR3 sequence is 13 residues long. Germline CDR1 is MNHNY and CDR2 is SVGAGI (reference sequence). The V end was cut by 6 bases, the J end by 2 bases, with 10 bases between. CDR3 in amino acids: CASSHDRNYGYTF. Here the CDR3 DNA reads TGTGCCAGCAGCCATGACAGGAACTATGGCTACACCTTC.

The V call is TRBV2, the J call TRBJ2-7, with 7 bases aligning to TRBD1. Germline CDR1 is SNHLY and CDR2 is FYNNEI. There are 14 residues in the CDR3. The V gene end was trimmed by 7 bases and the J gene end by 1 base; junction bases not matched to a gene: 7. CDR3 sequence (DNA): TGTGCCAGCAACCTTTACAGGGGTTCCTACGAGCAGTACTTC. As protein: CASNLYRGSYEQYF.

The count of this clone is one. The chain has TRBV27 and TRBJ2-4; 8 bases match TRBD1. Per germline, CDR1 MNHEY and CDR2 SMNVEV (reference sequence). Losses at the gene ends were 4 bases for V and 0 bases for J; bases not matched to a gene: 2. The CDR3 contains 15 residues. In DNA, the CDR3 is TGTGCCAGCAGTTGGACAGGGACAGCCAAAAACATTCAGTACTTC. This codes for CASSWTGTAKNIQYF.

This sequence joins TRBV24-1 and TRBJ2-7, with TRBD1 matching 10 bases. CDR1 is KGHDR, CDR2 SFDVKD, per germline. CDR3 length equals 17 residues. Trimming removed 8 bases from V and 1 base from J; junction bases left unmatched: 13. The DNA for the CDR3 is TGTGCCACCACCAAATTCGCCGGGACAGGGGATTCCTACGAGCAGTACTTC. Translated: CATTKFAGTGDSYEQYF.

In DNA, the CDR3 is TGTGCCAGCAGTTTTTCGGAAAAACTGTTTTTT. It specifies CASSFSEKLFF. The rearrangement links TRBV12-3 or TRBV12-4 to TRBJ1-4, with D uncertain. The length of the CDR3 is 11 residues. The germline V and J ends were trimmed by 3 bases and 8 bases, with 4 bases remaining between them.

In DNA form, the CDR3 reads TGTGCCAGCAGCCGGACAGGGTCCTACGAGCAGTACTTC. This translates into CASSRTGSYEQYF. The gene calls are TRBV4-2 and TRBJ2-7, with 8 bases matching TRBD1. The CDR3 runs 13 residues. V lost 4 bases and J lost 1; bases outside the gene matches: 0. CDR1 and CDR2 (germline): LGHNA, YNFKEQ.

The chain combines TRBV28 with TRBJ1-1, with TRBD1 matching over 7 bases. Germline V lookup: CDR1 MDHEN, CDR2 SYDVKM. Trimming cost V 5 bases and J 3 bases; bases outside gene matches: 6. The CDR3 has 14 amino acids. The CDR3 nucleotides read TGTGCCAGCAGTCTGAGACAGGGATACACTGAAGCTTTCTTT. This gives the protein CASSLRQGYTEAFF.

The V and J genes are TRBV5-6 and TRBJ2-1; 7 bases are shared with TRBD1. The CDR3 has 16 residues. Germline values: CDR1 SGHDT, CDR2 YYEEEE. V lost 2 bases to trimming and J lost 6 bases; unmatched junction nucleotides: 11. CDR3 in DNA: TGTGCCAGCAGCTTTATTGACAGGGATTTTGGCAATGAGCAGTTCTTC. Amino acids: CASSFIDRDFGNEQFF.

The CDR3 loop reads CASSSRDTTNEKLFF. The CDR3 DNA follows: TGTGCCAGCAGTTCCCGGGACACAACTAATGAAAAACTGTTTTTT. The J gene is TRBJ1-4, the V gene TRBV28, with D perhaps TRBD1 (6 bases). The germline V gene has CDR1 MDHEN and CDR2 SYDVKM. The CDR3 runs 15 residues. Trimming shortened V by 4 bases and J by 0 bases, and 9 bases separated the two germline ends.

This clone is a singleton in its sample. V is TRBV5-1 and J is TRBJ2-1; possible D gene TRBD2, 6 bases. Trimming pared 4 bases from V and 9 bases from J, leaving 20 bases between. Germline CDR1 reads SGHRS; CDR2 reads YFSETQ. CDR3 length equals 15 residues. The CDR3 region is CASSIGTHRGGEQFF. The CDR3 DNA reads TGCGCCAGCAGCATCGGGACTCACCGAGGCGGTGAGCAGTTCTTC.

CDR3 coding DNA: TGTGCCAGCACCGCAGGGGACGGCTACACCTTC. Its protein is CASTAGDGYTF. The chain uses TRBV6-5 and TRBJ1-2; D perhaps matches TRBD1 (6 bases). The germline V and J ends were trimmed by 7 bases and 8 bases, with 11 bases remaining between them. From germline, CDR1 is MNHEY and CDR2 SVGAGI. The CDR3 extends over 11 amino acids.

The chain combines TRBV18 with TRBJ2-7; D remains unclear. This CDR3 has 13 amino acids. Trimming shortened V by 0 bases and J by 1 base, and 4 bases separated the two germline ends. The germline CDR1 and CDR2 sequences are KGHSH and LQKENI. Here the CDR3 DNA reads TGTGCCAGCTCACCACCTTCTTCCTACGAGCAGTACGTC. Protein: CASSPPSSYEQYV.

The chain couples TRBV14 to TRBJ2-5; possibly TRBD2 for D (5 bases). Germline V gives CDR1 SGHDN, CDR2 FVKESK. The germline V and J ends were trimmed by 4 bases and 6 bases, with 21 bases remaining between them. CDR3 length equals 16 residues. CDR3 coding DNA: TGTGCCAGCAGCCCCACAGATGGAGGAGGTTGGAAGACCCAGTACTTC. It translates to CASSPTDGGGWKTQYF.

The chain combines TRBV5-1 with TRBJ2-7; 8 nucleotides match TRBD1. Trimming removed 3 bases from V and 6 bases from J; junction bases left unmatched: 8. Germline lookup yields CDR1 SGHRS and CDR2 YFSETQ. The CDR3 covers 14 residues. This chain's CDR3 is CASSSGGQGGEQYF. The CDR3 DNA reads as TGCGCCAGCAGCTCGGGCGGACAGGGCGGCGAGCAGTACTTC.

The chain uses TRBV7-9 and TRBJ2-3; 8 nucleotides agree with TRBD1. With 10 bases clipped from V and 0 bases from J, the junction kept 6 bases outside the gene matches. The germline V gene encodes CDR1 SEHNR and CDR2 FQNEAQ (reference sequence). This CDR3 has 14 residues. Here the CDR3 reads CATTGTGSTDTQYF. The CDR3 region has the DNA TGTGCCACCACGGGGACAGGAAGCACAGATACGCAGTATTTT.

This chain uses TRBV5-6 with TRBJ1-1; tentatively, D is TRBD1 (6 bases). The CDR3 has 14 amino acids. Germline-derived CDR1 and CDR2 are SGHDT and YYEEEE. The V gene lost 4 bases and the J gene lost 0 bases, with 10 bases spanning the gap. CDR3 amino acids: CASSAQGLNTEAFF. The CDR3, as DNA: TGTGCCAGCAGCGCACAGGGCCTGAACACTGAAGCTTTCTTT.

The V and J genes are TRBV7-3 and TRBJ2-1, with D possibly being TRBD1 (6 bases). Germline V gene lookup returns CDR1 SGHTA and CDR2 FQGTGA. This CDR3 region has 15 residues. V lost 5 bases and J 4 bases, leaving 15 bases between the germline ends. For the CDR3, the DNA is TGTGCCAGCAGCCTAGGCCAAGGGGGATACAATGAGCAGTTCTTC. This sequence encodes CASSLGQGGYNEQFF.

This chain connects TRBV5-3 to TRBJ1-2; D is ambiguous. TRBV5-3 is flagged as an ORF with uncertain function. The CDR3 length is 13 residues. Trimming took off 6 bases at V and 8 bases at J, with 17 bases between the two ends. CDR3 DNA: TGTGCCAGAACCGAGTGGGCAGGCAGAGGCTACACCTTC. The encoded protein is CARTEWAGRGYTF.

The chain links TRBV20-1 to TRBJ1-4; D possibly corresponds to TRBD1 (5 bases). V dropped 4 bases and J dropped 8 bases, with 8 bases sitting between them. Germline V gene lookup returns CDR1 DFQATT and CDR2 SNEGSKA (reference sequence). The CDR3 runs to 11 residues. The CDR3 sequence is CSATPGEKLFF. Written as DNA, the CDR3 is TGCAGTGCTACCCCAGGGGAAAAACTGTTTTTT.